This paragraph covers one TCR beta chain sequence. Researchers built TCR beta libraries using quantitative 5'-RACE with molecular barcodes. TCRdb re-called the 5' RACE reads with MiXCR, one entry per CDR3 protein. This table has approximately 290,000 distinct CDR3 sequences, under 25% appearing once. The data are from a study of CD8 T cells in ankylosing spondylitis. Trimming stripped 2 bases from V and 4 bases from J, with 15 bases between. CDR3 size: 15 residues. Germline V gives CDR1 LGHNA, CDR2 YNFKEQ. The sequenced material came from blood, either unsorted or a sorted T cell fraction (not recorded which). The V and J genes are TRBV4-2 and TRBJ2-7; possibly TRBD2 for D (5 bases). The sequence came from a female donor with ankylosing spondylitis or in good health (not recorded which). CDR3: CASSQSERDGYEQYF. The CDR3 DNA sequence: TGTGCCAGCAGCCAATCTGAACGGGATGGATACGAGCAGTACTTC.